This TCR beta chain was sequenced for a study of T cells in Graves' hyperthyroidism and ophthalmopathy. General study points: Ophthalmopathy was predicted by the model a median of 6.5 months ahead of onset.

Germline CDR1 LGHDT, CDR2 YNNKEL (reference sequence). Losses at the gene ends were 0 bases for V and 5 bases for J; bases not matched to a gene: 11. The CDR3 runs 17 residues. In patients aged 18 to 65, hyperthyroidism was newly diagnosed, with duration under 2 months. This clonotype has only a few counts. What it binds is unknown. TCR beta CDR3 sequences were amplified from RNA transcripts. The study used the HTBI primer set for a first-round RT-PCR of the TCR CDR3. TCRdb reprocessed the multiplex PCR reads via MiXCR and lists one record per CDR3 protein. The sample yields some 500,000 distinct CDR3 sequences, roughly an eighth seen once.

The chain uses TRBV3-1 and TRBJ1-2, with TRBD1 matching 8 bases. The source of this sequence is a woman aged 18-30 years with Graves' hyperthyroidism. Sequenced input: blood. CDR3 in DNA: TGTGCCAGCAGCCAAGAAGGGCCGACAGGGGAACGTTATGGCTACACCTTC. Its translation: CASSQEGPTGERYGYTF.